This T cell receptor beta chain appears in the sequencing data of a study of early T cells in non-severe SARS-CoV-2 infection. Study-wide context: Unsorted whole blood bulk RNA was sequenced, with unpaired chains.

The table lists this clonotype with many counts. The antigen remains unidentified. Study-level findings and limits: There was a bias toward anti-spike CD8 responses in VDJdb matching, which missed private and CD4 specificities.

Researchers tagged individual cDNA molecules with unique molecular identifiers. TCRdb fed the 5' RACE reads into MiXCR, producing one record per CDR3 protein. The table records roughly 86,000 distinct CDR3 sequences, 5.5% to 7.5% of them present only once. Sequencing was performed on whole blood. The clonotype originates from an adult who was a healthcare worker with PCR-confirmed SARS-CoV-2 infection or an uninfected control (not recorded which).

The chain's CDR3 is CASSVDFGGPYEQYF. The CDR3 region has the DNA TGTGCCAGCAGCGTAGATTTCGGGGGCCCCTACGAGCAGTACTTC. The chain has TRBV9 and TRBJ2-7, with D perhaps being TRBD1 or TRBD2 (6 bases each). The V gene's germline CDR1 is SGDLS and CDR2 YYNGEE. CDR3 size: 15 residues. V was cut by 0 bases and J by 2 bases, with 12 bases left in between.